Shown below are 9 T cell receptor beta chains from a single sample sequenced in a study of T-cell reconstitution after alpha-beta-depleted transplantation in children. Unique molecular identifiers tagged the TCRbeta library. TCRdb called the PCR reads again in MiXCR, with one record for every CDR3 protein. Among around 440,000 distinct CDR3 sequences, about 10% were seen once, and the ten largest hold just over 2%. The specimen comprised PBMCs, sampled before TCRalphabeta/CD19-depleted stem cell transplant. The receptor source for this set is a child aged 2 to 10 with inherited bone marrow failure, due to receive a stem cell transplant.

The genes are TRBV12-3 or TRBV12-4 and TRBJ2-1; 16 nucleotides line up with TRBD2. V lost 5 bases, J lost 0 bases, and 10 bases stayed unmatched. The CDR3 spans 20 residues. The chain's CDR3 is CASSPGTSGRVLSSYNEQFF. In nucleotides, the CDR3 is TGTGCCAGCAGTCCCGGGACTAGCGGGAGGGTCCTGAGCTCCTACAATGAGCAGTTCTTC.

A word on this clonotype: At one end the junction does not follow the germline gene, possibly because of a read error. CDR3 nucleotide sequence: TGTGCCACCAGCCATGGTCCCCCGAGTTACCCAACGATAGGGGAGCTGTTTTTT. As protein: CATSHGPPSYPTIGELFF. The chain combines TRBV3-1 with TRBJ2-2, with D unresolved. The CDR3 sequence is 18 residues long. Germline lookup yields CDR1 LGHDT and CDR2 YNNKEL (reference sequence).

On this clonotype: A clone one base away is much larger, so this may be a read error. The gene calls are TRBV5-1 and TRBJ1-1; no definite D call. V lost 5 bases, J lost 1 base, and 15 bases lay in between. CDR1 SGHRS and CDR2 YFSETQ come from the germline V gene. The CDR3 is 15 amino acids. The CDR3 nucleotides are TGCGCCAGCAGAGACGTTATTCTCAAGAACACTGAAGCTTTCTTT. Translated, it gives CASRDVILKNTEAFF.

On this clonotype: This may arise from a read error, as a much more abundant clone is one base away. This rearrangement joins TRBV6-5 to TRBJ1-1; the D gene is possibly TRBD1 (5 bases). This CDR3 spans 10 amino acids. CDR1 and CDR2 (germline): MNHEY, SVGAGI. V was pared by 8 bases and J by 12 bases, with 13 bases between. The CDR3 nucleotides read TGTGCCAGCGGAGACTGGGGGACTTTCTTT. Translation gives CASGDWGTFF.

This clonotype was observed many times. This chain uses TRBV28 with TRBJ1-6; tentatively, D is TRBD1 (6 bases). Germline assignment: CDR1 MDHEN and CDR2 SYDVKM. The CDR3 contains 18 residues. V was shortened by 3 bases and J by 0 bases, with 15 bases between the two germline ends. The CDR3 region has the DNA TGTGCCAGCAGTTTCCCGGGACATCCGAGCTCCTATAATTCACCCCTCCACTTT. Translation gives CASSFPGHPSSYNSPLHF.

This clonotype has a count of ten or more. The chain links TRBV7-9 to TRBJ2-3, with D possibly being TRBD2 (5 bases). Trimming stripped 0 bases from V and 5 bases from J, with 9 bases between. The CDR3 has 14 amino acids. Per the germline V gene, CDR1 is SEHNR and CDR2 is FQNEAQ (reference sequence). For the CDR3, the DNA is TGTGCCAGCAGCTTAGCGCAGGCGGGAGATACGCAGTATTTT. It is translated as CASSLAQAGDTQYF.

The V and J genes are TRBV9 and TRBJ2-5; the match to TRBD1 covers 10 bases. CDR3 length: 15 amino acids. Germline V gene sequence: CDR1 SGDLS, CDR2 YYNGEE. After removal of 3 bases from V and 5 bases from J, the junction contained 7 bases not matched to a gene. The chain's CDR3 is CASSAMTGGYETQYF. Here the CDR3 DNA reads TGTGCCAGCAGCGCGATGACAGGGGGCTACGAGACCCAGTACTTC.

In this sample, this clonotype turned up many times. The rearrangement uses TRBV7-9 and TRBJ1-4, with 11 bases identical to TRBD1. V was pared by 5 bases and J by 7 bases, with 12 bases of the junction left unmatched. The CDR3 length is 17 residues. Germline assignment: CDR1 SEHNR and CDR2 FQNEAQ (reference sequence). The CDR3 spells CASSVGQGARGIEKLFF. The CDR3 nucleotides are TGTGCCAGCAGCGTAGGACAGGGGGCTCGTGGGATTGAAAAACTGTTTTTT.

This rearrangement joins TRBV7-2 to TRBJ2-7; 7 nucleotides agree with TRBD2. Germline lookup yields CDR1 SGHTA and CDR2 FQGNSA. The V gene end was trimmed by 5 bases and the J gene end by 6 bases; junction bases not matched to a gene: 10. The CDR3 spans 14 residues. The DNA for the CDR3 is TGTGCCAGCAGCCCCCTCACGTGGGGGGGCGAGCAGTACTTC. It is translated as CASSPLTWGGEQYF.